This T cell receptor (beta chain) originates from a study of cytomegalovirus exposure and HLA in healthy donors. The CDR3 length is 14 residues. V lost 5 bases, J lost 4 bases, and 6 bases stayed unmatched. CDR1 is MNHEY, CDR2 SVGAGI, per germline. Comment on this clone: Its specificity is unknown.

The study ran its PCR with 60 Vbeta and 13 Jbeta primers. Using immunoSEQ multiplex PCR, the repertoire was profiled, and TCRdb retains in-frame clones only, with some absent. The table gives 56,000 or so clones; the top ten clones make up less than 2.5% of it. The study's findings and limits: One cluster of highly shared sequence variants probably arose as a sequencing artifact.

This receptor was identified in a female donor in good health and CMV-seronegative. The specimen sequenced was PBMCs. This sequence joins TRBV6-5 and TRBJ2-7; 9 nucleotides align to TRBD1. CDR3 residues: CASSLRTGEYEQYF. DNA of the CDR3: TGTGCCAGCAGTCTCCGGACAGGGGAGTACGAGCAGTACTTC.